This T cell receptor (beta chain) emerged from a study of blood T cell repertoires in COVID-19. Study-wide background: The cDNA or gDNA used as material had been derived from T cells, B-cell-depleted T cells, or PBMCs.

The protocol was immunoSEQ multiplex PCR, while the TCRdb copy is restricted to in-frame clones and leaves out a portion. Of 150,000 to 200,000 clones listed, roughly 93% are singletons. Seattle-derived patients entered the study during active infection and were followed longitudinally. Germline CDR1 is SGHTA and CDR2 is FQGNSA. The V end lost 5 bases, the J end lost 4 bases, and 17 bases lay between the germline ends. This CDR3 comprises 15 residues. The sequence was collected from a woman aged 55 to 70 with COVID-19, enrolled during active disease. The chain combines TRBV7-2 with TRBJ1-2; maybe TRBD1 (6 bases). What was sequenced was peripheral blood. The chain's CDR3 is CASSPQIGGAYGYTF. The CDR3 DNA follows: TGTGCCAGCAGCCCACAGATAGGGGGGGCCTATGGCTACACCTTC.